The T cell receptor (beta chain) described here comes from a study of blood T cell repertoires in COVID-19. V lost 3 bases and J 7 bases, leaving 19 bases between the germline ends. The germline CDR1 and CDR2 sequences are LNHDA and SQIVND (reference sequence). The CDR3 totals 16 residues. TCRdb's copy holds only in-frame clones and misses some; the assay was immunoSEQ multiplex PCR. The repertoire holds some 290,000 clones, with 89% as singletons. The receptor comes from a woman in her thirties who had recovered from COVID-19. This chain links TRBV19 with TRBJ2-1; TRBD2 is a possible D gene (6 bases). The specimen was PBMCs or T cells enriched from blood (not recorded which). The CDR3, as DNA: TGTGCCAGTAGTATGGTCGCTAGCGCTTTTATTAATGAGCAGTTCTTC. It specifies CASSMVASAFINEQFF.